This T cell receptor (beta chain) was sequenced in a study of cytomegalovirus exposure and HLA in healthy donors. Study background: Caucasian-associated ancestry cluster membership applied to about four fifths of several hundred genotyped donors. Study conclusions and caveats: From TCR beta sequences, most subjects' HLA-A and HLA-B alleles were reportedly predicted accurately. Later examination showed HLA-associated TCR beta chains had greater clonal expansion than equally common others.

As concerns this clone: Antigen: not known.

The CDR3 sequence is 15 residues long. V lost 0 bases to trimming and J lost 3 bases; unmatched junction nucleotides: 3. Per the germline V gene, CDR1 is SGHVS and CDR2 is FNYEAQ. PCR involved 60 Vbeta and 13 Jbeta primers. The table came from immunoSEQ multiplex PCR; TCRdb's copy has only in-frame clones and leaves some out. Of about 130,000 clones in the sample, less than 85% were seen once. The J gene is TRBJ2-7, the V gene TRBV7-6; 9 nucleotides line up with TRBD1. This sequence originates from a man aged 40-55 years in good health and CMV-seronegative. The sequencing sample was made of PBMCs. The CDR3 reads CASSLAPGQGYEQYF. CDR3 sequence (DNA): TGTGCCAGCAGCTTAGCGCCGGGACAGGGCTACGAGCAGTACTTC.